The text below deals with one T cell receptor (beta chain). This record comes from a study of blood T cell repertoires in COVID-19. Study overall: Acute and convalescent COVID-19 specimens originated in the United States, Italy and Spain. T cells, B-cell-depleted T cells, or PBMCs provided the cDNA or gDNA that served as material.

The V gene's germline CDR1 is LGHNA and CDR2 YSLEER. CDR3 length equals 13 residues. V lost 2 bases and J lost 8; bases outside the gene matches: 1. Authors' processing steps: Nucleated cell counts were estimated from reference gene primer amplification. TCRdb's table, derived via immunoSEQ multiplex PCR, lists solely in-frame clones and lacks some. That table furnishes V, J and clone size, whereas the DNA furnished D and trimming. This table holds approximately 74,000 clones, roughly 83% found once. This TCR was recovered from a man aged 80 or over with active or convalescent COVID-19. This chain connects TRBV4-3 to TRBJ2-1; 9 bases line up with TRBD1. Material for sequencing was peripheral blood. In nucleotides, the CDR3 is TGCGCCAGCAGCCAACGGACAGGGGATGAGCAGTTCTTC. This sequence encodes CASSQRTGDEQFF.